The 14 T cell receptor beta chains presented below share a single source sample, sequenced in a study of CD8 T cells in ankylosing spondylitis. From the 5' RACE reads, TCRdb called clonotypes with MiXCR, one entry per CDR3 protein. Among tens of thousands of distinct CDR3 sequences, 27% were seen once, and the ten largest hold roughly three fifths. Specimen: blood, either unsorted or a sorted T cell fraction (not recorded which). The source of these receptors is a male donor with ankylosing spondylitis or in good health (not recorded which).

The chain employs TRBV12-3 or TRBV12-4 and TRBJ1-2, with no clear D. Trimming left V 2 bases short and J 2 bases short, with 6 bases between. The CDR3 extends over 13 amino acids. The CDR3 spells CASSLKRNYGYTF. CDR3 DNA: TGTGCCAGCAGTTTAAAGCGAAACTATGGCTACACCTTC.

V is TRBV5-1 and J is TRBJ2-2; TRBD1 matches at 11 bases. From germline, CDR1 is SGHRS and CDR2 YFSETQ. The CDR3 loop spans 16 amino acids. The V gene end was trimmed by 4 bases and the J gene end by 5 bases; junction bases not matched to a gene: 7. The CDR3 DNA sequence: TGCGCCAGCAGCATGGGACAGGGGGGCGTTACCGGGGAGCTGTTTTTT. Protein sequence: CASSMGQGGVTGELFF.

The chain combines TRBV2 with TRBJ1-6, with TRBD1 matching 8 bases. The CDR3 loop spans 15 amino acids. Germline CDR1 reads SNHLY; CDR2 reads FYNNEI. After removal of 2 bases from V and 8 bases from J, the junction contained 5 bases not matched to a gene. CDR3 residues: CASSELAGGDSPLHF. In nucleotides, the CDR3 is TGTGCCAGCAGTGAATTGGCAGGGGGCGATTCACCCCTCCACTTT.

In this sample, this clonotype turned up a few times. The chain uses TRBV5-1 and TRBJ2-3; tentatively, D is TRBD1 (6 bases). CDR1 and CDR2 from the germline V gene are SGHRS and YFSETQ. V was cut by 5 bases and J by 1 base, with 14 bases left in between. CDR3 size: 15 residues. CDR3: CASSLSGQRTDTQYF. The CDR3 bases are TGCGCCAGCAGTCTGTCAGGACAGCGCACAGATACGCAGTATTTT.

This rearrangement joins TRBV3-1 to TRBJ1-1; D might be TRBD1 (6 bases). CDR1 is LGHDT, CDR2 YNNKEL, per germline (reference sequence). This CDR3 comprises 13 residues. Trimming cost V 0 bases and J 5 bases, with 7 bases left between them. CDR3 sequence reads: CASSQERGTEAFF. The DNA of the CDR3 is TGTGCCAGCAGCCAAGAAAGGGGGACTGAAGCTTTCTTT.

This clonotype was picked up a small number of times. This chain connects TRBV29-1 to TRBJ1-1; 7 positions match TRBD1. The germline CDR1 and CDR2 sequences are SQVTM and ANQGSEA. The CDR3 runs to 13 residues. Unmatched junction bases numbered 5, after V lost 7 bases and J lost 0 bases. CDR3 nucleotide sequence: TGCAGCGGAGGGGGACAGATGAACACTGAAGCTTTCTTT. Translated, it gives CSGGGQMNTEAFF.

This clonotype was counted only a few times. This chain uses TRBV5-1 with TRBJ2-3; 9 bases align to TRBD2. V lost 1 base and J lost 2; bases outside the gene matches: 5. CDR1 and CDR2 from the germline V gene are SGHRS and YFSETQ. The CDR3 has 16 residues. The CDR3 bases are TGCGCCAGCAGCTTGCGACTAGCGGAGACCACAGATACGCAGTATTTT. Protein sequence: CASSLRLAETTDTQYF.

In its sample, this clonotype was seen a few times. The chain is built from TRBV11-1 and TRBJ2-1; 9 bases fit TRBD2. The CDR3 runs to 18 residues. The V segment lost 5 bases and the J segment 4 bases; nucleotides outside the gene matches: 15. Per germline, CDR1 SGHAT and CDR2 FQDESV (reference sequence). For the CDR3, the DNA is TGTGCCAGCAGCCCCAATAGCGGGAGCAGAGAGGCGTACAATGAGCAGTTCTTC. Its protein is CASSPNSGSREAYNEQFF.

This rearrangement joins TRBV12-3 or TRBV12-4 to TRBJ2-1, with TRBD2 matching 7 bases. CDR3 length: 16 amino acids. The junction had 16 bases not matched to a gene; V was cut back by 6 bases and J by 8 bases. The CDR3 DNA reads as TGTGCCAGCAGCCCCCTCCGCGGGAGCTACCCACATGAGCAGTTCTTC. Translated, it gives CASSPLRGSYPHEQFF.

The gene calls are TRBV5-1 and TRBJ2-2; D gene unclear. Deletions cut 1 base from V and 1 base from J, with 5 bases between. Germline V lookup: CDR1 SGHRS, CDR2 YFSETQ. The CDR3 loop spans 14 amino acids. CDR3 in amino acids: CASSLNLNTGELFF. In nucleotides, the CDR3 is TGCGCCAGCAGCTTGAACCTGAACACCGGGGAGCTGTTTTTT. The entire variable domain, with the rest obtained from reference TRBV5-1 and TRBJ2-2, is as follows: KAGVTQTPRYLIKTRGQQVTLSCSPISGHRSVSWYQQTPGQGLQFLFEYFSETQRNKGNFPGRFSGRQFSNSRSEMNVSTLELGDSALYLCASSLNLNTGELFFGEGSRLTVL.

The J gene is TRBJ1-5, the V gene TRBV15; the match to TRBD1 covers 7 bases. The CDR3 is 20 residues long. In germline, CDR1 is LNHNV, CDR2 YYDKDF (reference sequence). V lost 0 bases, J lost 6 bases, and 20 bases stayed unmatched. The DNA for the CDR3 is TGTGCCACCAGCAGAGACGATGATTCATCCGAGACAGGGCTGGGTCAGCCCCAGCATTTT. Protein: CATSRDDDSSETGLGQPQHF.

This clonotype was counted at least ten times. The J gene is TRBJ2-3, the V gene TRBV5-1; 11 nucleotides line up with TRBD2. The ends lost 3 bases at V and 1 base at J; junction bases unmatched: 7. Germline V lookup: CDR1 SGHRS, CDR2 YFSETQ. CDR3 length equals 17 residues. The CDR3 loop reads CASSSRTSGSRTDTQYF. In DNA, the CDR3 is TGCGCCAGCAGCTCCCGGACTAGCGGGTCTCGCACAGATACGCAGTATTTT.

This clonotype was detected ten times or more. The gene calls are TRBV20-1 and TRBJ2-7; possibly TRBD1 or TRBD2 for D (5 bases each). The V gene lost 3 bases and the J gene lost 2 bases, with 17 bases spanning the gap. The CDR3 contains 15 residues. Germline V lookup: CDR1 DFQATT, CDR2 SNEGSKA (reference sequence). Written as DNA, the CDR3 is TGCAGTGCTAGGGACCTCCGGGACGAGGCCTACGAGCAGTACGTC. It translates to CSARDLRDEAYEQYV.

The chain combines TRBV29-1 with TRBJ2-4, with TRBD1 identical over 7 bases. The V gene end was trimmed by 6 bases and the J gene end by 2 bases; junction bases not matched to a gene: 7. From germline, CDR1 is SQVTM and CDR2 ANQGSEA. This CDR3 is 14 amino acids long. CDR3 in DNA: TGCAGCGTACAGGGGCCCCTTTCCAAAAACATTCAGTACTTC. Its translation is CSVQGPLSKNIQYF.